This T cell receptor beta chain comes out of a study of blood T cell repertoires in COVID-19. For the study at large: The United States, Italy and Spain supplied acute and convalescent COVID-19 samples. T cells, B-cell-depleted T cells, or PBMCs supplied cDNA or gDNA.

Trimming shortened V by 3 bases and J by 1 base, and 6 bases separated the two germline ends. CDR3 length equals 13 residues. Germline values: CDR1 MDHEN, CDR2 SYDVKM. Original methodology: The authors estimated nucleated cell counts from reference gene primer amplification. The data were produced by immunoSEQ multiplex PCR, yet TCRdb's version contains in-frame clones alone and is incomplete. That table furnishes V, J and clone size, whereas the DNA furnished D and trimming. This repertoire shows about 84,000 clones, around 80% found once; its top ten account for 7%. This receptor was obtained from a man between 65 and 85 years old with acute or convalescent COVID-19. Sequencing was done on a sample of peripheral blood. This rearrangement joins TRBV28 to TRBJ1-1; no clear D. CDR3 nucleotide sequence: TGTGCCAGCAGTTTGTACTGGAACACTGAAGCTTTCTTT. Its translation: CASSLYWNTEAFF.